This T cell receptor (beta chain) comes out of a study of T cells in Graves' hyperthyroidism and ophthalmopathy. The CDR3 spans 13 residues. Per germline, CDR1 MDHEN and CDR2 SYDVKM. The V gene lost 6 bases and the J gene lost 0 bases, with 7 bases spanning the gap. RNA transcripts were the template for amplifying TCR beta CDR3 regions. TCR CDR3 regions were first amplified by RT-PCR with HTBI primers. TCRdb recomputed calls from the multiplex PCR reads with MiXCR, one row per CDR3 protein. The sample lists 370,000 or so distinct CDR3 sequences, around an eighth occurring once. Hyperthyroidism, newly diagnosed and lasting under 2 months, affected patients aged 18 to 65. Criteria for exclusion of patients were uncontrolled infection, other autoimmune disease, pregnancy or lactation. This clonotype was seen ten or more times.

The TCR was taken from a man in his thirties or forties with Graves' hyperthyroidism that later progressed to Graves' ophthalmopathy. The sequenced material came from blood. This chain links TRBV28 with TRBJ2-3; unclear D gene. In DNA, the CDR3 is TGTGCCAGCAGCCCGGCCAGCACAGATACGCAGTATTTT. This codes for CASSPASTDTQYF. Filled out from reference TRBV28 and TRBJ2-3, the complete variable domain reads DVKVTQSSRYLVKRTGEKVFLECVQDMDHENMFWYRQDPGLGLRLIYFSYDVKMKEKGDIPEGYSVSREKKERFSLILESASTNQTSMYLCASSPASTDTQYFGPGTRLTVL.